This TCR beta chain was identified in a study of cytomegalovirus exposure and HLA in healthy donors. This clone appeared a few times. Profiling relied on immunoSEQ multiplex PCR, and the TCRdb table lists in-frame clones only, not all of them. The repertoire holds hundreds of thousands of clones, with roughly 90% as singletons. CDR3 length: 17 residues. CDR1 and CDR2 (germline): GTSNPN, SVGIG (reference sequence). With 3 bases clipped from V and 2 bases from J, the junction kept 12 bases outside the gene matches. Sequencing was carried out using PBMCs. This chain links TRBV30 with TRBJ1-2; 10 positions agree with TRBD1. This TCR came from a young woman in good health and CMV-seronegative. CDR3 in amino acids: CAWSPSRTGGGNYGYTF. The DNA of the CDR3 is TGTGCCTGGAGCCCCTCCCGGACAGGGGGAGGAAACTATGGCTACACCTTC.